The entry below gives a single T cell receptor (beta chain) sequence along with its context. Only in-frame clones appear in the TCRdb table, and some are missing; sequencing was by immunoSEQ multiplex PCR. The sample lists 150,000 to 200,000 clones; 80% to 90% were seen once. This entry comes from a study of blood T cell repertoires in COVID-19. Germline V gives CDR1 MDHEN, CDR2 SYDVKM. The V end lost 6 bases, the J end lost 2 bases, and 14 bases lay between the germline ends. The CDR3 is made up of 14 amino acids. Researchers sorted participants into cohorts using their self-reported clinical history. Before being deemed recovered, Cohort 3 donors had two negative PCRs, clearance, or symptom resolution.

This sequence was found in a woman in her late teens or twenties who had recovered from COVID-19. The genes are TRBV28 and TRBJ2-7; the D is unclear. The material sequenced was PBMCs or T cells enriched from blood (not recorded which). The CDR3 loop is CASSHTVRTYEQYF. The CDR3 DNA reads TGTGCCAGCAGCCATACAGTCAGAACCTACGAGCAGTACTTC.